This T cell receptor (beta chain) was sequenced during a study of T-cell reconstitution after alpha-beta-depleted transplantation in children. Preparing the TCRbeta library involved the use of unique molecular identifiers. TCRdb redid the calling of the PCR reads with MiXCR, one entry per CDR3 protein. The table has approximately 510,000 distinct CDR3 sequences, about 18% seen once. Trimming took off 2 bases at V and 0 bases at J, with 11 bases between the two ends. This CDR3 is 16 amino acids long. Germline V CDR1 and CDR2: SGHTA, FQGNSA. The sample consisted of PBMCs from the stem cell graft donor, taken from the stem cell graft. This TCR was recovered from a human donor who donated a stem cell graft to a child with acute lymphoblastic leukemia. The genes are TRBV7-2 and TRBJ2-1, with D maybe TRBD1 (6 bases). The CDR3 loop is CASSLQGISSYNEQFF. The CDR3 region has the DNA TGTGCCAGCAGCTTACAGGGGATCAGCTCCTACAATGAGCAGTTCTTC. Using reference TRBV7-2 and TRBJ2-1 for the parts outside the CDR3, the full variable domain is GAGVSQSPSNKVTEKGKDVELRCDPISGHTALYWYRQSLGQGLEFLIYFQGNSAPDKSGLPSDRFSAERTGGSVSTLTIQRTQQEDSAVYLCASSLQGISSYNEQFFGPGTRLTVL.